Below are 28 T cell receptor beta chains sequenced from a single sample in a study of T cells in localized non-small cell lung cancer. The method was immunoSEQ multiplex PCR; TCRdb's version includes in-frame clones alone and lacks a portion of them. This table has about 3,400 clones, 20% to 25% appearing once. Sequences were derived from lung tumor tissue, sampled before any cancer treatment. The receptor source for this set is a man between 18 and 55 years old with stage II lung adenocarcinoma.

CDR3 in amino acids: CASSQDWVSGANVLTF. CDR3 nucleotide sequence: TGTGCCAGCAGCCAAGATTGGGTCTCTGGGGCCAACGTCCTGACTTTC. The chain is built from TRBV14 and TRBJ2-6; no definite D call. Trimming cost V 0 bases and J 0 bases, with 6 bases left between them. The germline V gene has CDR1 SGHDN and CDR2 FVKESK. The CDR3 spans 16 residues. Together with reference TRBV14 and TRBJ2-6, the CDR3 gives the full variable domain: EAGVTQFPSHSVIEKGQTVTLRCDPISGHDNLYWYRRVMGKEIKFLLHFVKESKQDESGMPNNRFLAERTGGTYSTLKVQPAELEDSGVYFCASSQDWVSGANVLTFGAGSRLTVL.

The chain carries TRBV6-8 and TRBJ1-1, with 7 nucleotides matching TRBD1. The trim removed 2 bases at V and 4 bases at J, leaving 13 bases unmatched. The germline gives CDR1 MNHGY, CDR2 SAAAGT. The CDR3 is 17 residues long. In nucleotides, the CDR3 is TGTGCCAGCAGTTACAACAGGGGTAAGAGTTTCAGCACTGAAGCTTTCTTT. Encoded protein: CASSYNRGKSFSTEAFF.

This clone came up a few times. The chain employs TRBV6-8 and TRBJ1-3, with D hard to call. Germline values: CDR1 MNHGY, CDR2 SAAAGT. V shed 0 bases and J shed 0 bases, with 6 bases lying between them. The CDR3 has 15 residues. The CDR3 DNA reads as TGTGCCAGCAGTTACTCGGGTAGCTCTGGAAACACCATATATTTT. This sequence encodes CASSYSGSSGNTIYF.

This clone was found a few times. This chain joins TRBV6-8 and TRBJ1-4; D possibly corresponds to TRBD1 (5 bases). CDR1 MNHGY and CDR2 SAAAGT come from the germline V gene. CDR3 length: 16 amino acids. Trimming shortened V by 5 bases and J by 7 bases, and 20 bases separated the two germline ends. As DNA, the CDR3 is TGTGCCAGCAGTGGCCCAAGGACATCCGATGCTGAAAAACTGTTTTTT. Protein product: CASSGPRTSDAEKLFF.

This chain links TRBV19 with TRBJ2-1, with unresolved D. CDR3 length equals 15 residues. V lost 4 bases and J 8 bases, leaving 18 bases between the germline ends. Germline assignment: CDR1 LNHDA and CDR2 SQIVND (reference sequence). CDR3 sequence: CASSTSATVDDEQFF. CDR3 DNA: TGTGCCAGTAGTACCTCTGCCACAGTGGACGATGAGCAGTTCTTC.

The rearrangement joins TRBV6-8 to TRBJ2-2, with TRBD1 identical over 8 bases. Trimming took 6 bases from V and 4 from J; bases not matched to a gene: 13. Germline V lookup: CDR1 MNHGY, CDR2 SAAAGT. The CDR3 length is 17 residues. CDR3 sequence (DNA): TGTGCCAGCAGCGCCGTGTCAGGGGGCTTTAGCACCGGGGAGCTGTTTTTT. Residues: CASSAVSGGFSTGELFF.

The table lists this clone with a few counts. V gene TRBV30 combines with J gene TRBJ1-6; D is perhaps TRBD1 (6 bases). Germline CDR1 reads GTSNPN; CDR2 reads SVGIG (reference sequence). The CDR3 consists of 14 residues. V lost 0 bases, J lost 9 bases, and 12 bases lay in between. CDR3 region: CAWSVEGGASPLHF. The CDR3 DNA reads TGTGCCTGGAGTGTGGAGGGGGGAGCTTCACCCCTCCACTTT.

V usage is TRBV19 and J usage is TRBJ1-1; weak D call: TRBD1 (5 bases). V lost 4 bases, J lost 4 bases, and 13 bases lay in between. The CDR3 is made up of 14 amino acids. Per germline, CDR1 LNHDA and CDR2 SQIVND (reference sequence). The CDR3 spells CASSTGGRGTEAFF. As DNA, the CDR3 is TGTGCCAGTAGTACGGGAGGTAGGGGCACTGAAGCTTTCTTT.

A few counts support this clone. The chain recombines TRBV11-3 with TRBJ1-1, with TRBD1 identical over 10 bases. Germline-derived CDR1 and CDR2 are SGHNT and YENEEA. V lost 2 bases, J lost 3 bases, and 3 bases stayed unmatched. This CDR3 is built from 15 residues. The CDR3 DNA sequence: TGTGCCAGCAGCTTAACCGGGACAGGGGACACTGAAGCTTTCTTT. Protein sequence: CASSLTGTGDTEAFF.

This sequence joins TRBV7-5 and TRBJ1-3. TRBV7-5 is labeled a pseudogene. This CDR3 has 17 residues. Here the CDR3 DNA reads TGTGCCAGCAGCGACCGGGATCCCCGATTCTCTGGAAACACCATATATTTT. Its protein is CASSDRDPRFSGNTIYF.

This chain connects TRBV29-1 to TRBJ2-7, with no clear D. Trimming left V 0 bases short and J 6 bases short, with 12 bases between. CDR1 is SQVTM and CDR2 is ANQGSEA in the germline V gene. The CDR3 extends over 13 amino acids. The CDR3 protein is CSVEDLSPTEQYF. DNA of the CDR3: TGCAGCGTTGAAGATTTAAGTCCCACCGAGCAGTACTTC.

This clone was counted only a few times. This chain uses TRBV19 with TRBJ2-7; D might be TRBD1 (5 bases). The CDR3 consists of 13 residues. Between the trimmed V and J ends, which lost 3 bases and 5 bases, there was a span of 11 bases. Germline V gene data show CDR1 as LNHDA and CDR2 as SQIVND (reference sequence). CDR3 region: CASSIKGWNEQYF. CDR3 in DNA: TGTGCCAGTAGTATTAAGGGGTGGAACGAGCAGTACTTC.

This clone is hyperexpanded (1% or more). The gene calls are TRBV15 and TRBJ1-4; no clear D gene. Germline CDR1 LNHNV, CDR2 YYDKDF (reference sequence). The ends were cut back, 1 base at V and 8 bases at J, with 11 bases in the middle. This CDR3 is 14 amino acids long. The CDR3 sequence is CATSRGSLGEKLFF. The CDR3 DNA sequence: TGTGCCACCAGCAGAGGGTCACTTGGAGAAAAACTGTTTTTT.

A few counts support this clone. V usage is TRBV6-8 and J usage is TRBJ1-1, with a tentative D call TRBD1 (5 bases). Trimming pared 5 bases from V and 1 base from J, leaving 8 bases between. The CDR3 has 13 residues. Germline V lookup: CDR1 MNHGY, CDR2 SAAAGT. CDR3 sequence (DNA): TGTGCCAGCAGTGAGACAGAGAACACTGAAGCTTTCTTT. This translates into CASSETENTEAFF.

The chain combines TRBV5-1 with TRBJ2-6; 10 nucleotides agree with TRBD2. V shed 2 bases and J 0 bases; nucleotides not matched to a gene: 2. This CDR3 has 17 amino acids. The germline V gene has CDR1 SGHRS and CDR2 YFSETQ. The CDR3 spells CASSLLAGSSGANVLTF. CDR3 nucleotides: TGCGCCAGCAGCTTACTAGCGGGGAGCTCTGGGGCCAACGTCCTGACTTTC.

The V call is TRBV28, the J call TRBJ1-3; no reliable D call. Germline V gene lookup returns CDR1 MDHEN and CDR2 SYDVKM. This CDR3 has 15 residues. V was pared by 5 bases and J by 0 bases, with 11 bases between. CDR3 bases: TGTGCCAGCAGTCGCACAGTGATCTCTGGAAACACCATATATTTT. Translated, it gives CASSRTVISGNTIYF.

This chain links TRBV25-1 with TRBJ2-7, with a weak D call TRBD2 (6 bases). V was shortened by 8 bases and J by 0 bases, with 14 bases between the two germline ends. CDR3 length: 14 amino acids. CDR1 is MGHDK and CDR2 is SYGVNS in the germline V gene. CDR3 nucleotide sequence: TGTGCCAGCGGCCGGGACTCCTCCTCCTACGAGCAGTACTTC. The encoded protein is CASGRDSSSYEQYF.

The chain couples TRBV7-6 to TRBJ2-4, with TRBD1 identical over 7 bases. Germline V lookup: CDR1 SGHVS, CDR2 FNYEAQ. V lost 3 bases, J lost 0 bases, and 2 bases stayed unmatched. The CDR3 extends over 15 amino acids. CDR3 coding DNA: TGTGCCAGCAGCTTGAGGGGGCTAGCCAAAAACATTCAGTACTTC. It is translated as CASSLRGLAKNIQYF.

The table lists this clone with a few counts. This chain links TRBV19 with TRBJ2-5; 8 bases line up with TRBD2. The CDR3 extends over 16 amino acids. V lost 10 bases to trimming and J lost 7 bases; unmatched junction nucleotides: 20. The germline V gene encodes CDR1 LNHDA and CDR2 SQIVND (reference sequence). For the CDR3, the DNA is TGTGCCACCGCCTCTGGGGCGGGGGGCGCCATTGGGACCCAGTACTTC. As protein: CATASGAGGAIGTQYF.

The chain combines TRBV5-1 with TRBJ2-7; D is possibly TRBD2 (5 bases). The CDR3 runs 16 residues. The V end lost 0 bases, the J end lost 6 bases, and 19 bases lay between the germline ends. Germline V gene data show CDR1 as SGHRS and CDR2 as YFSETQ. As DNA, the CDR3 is TGCGCCAGCAGCTTGGGGGGAGCTAACCTAAGGGTCGAGCAGTACTTC. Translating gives CASSLGGANLRVEQYF.

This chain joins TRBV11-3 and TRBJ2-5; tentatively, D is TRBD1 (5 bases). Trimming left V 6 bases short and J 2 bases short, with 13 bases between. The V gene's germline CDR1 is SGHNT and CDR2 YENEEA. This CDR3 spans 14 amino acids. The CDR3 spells CASSPLQAQETQYF. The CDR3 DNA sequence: TGTGCCAGCAGTCCTCTACAGGCACAAGAGACCCAGTACTTC.

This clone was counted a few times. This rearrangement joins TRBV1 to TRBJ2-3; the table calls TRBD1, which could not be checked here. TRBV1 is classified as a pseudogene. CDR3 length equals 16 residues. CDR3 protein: CASSQERGRNTDTQYF. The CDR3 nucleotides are TGCGCCAGCAGCCAAGAAAGGGGGCGGAACACAGATACGCAGTATTTT.

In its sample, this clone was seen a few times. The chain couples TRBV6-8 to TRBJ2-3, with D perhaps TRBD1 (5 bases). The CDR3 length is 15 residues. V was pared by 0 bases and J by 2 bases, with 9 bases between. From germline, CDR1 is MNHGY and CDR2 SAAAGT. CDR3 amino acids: CASSYSGALTDTQYF. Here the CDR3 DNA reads TGTGCCAGCAGTTACTCTGGGGCTCTCACAGATACGCAGTATTTT.

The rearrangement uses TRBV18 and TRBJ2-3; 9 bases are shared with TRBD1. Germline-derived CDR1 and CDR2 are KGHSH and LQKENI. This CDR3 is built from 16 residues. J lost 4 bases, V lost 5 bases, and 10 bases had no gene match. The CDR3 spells CASSSRPGQGADTQYF. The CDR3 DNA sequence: TGTGCCAGCTCATCTCGACCGGGACAGGGAGCAGATACGCAGTATTTT.

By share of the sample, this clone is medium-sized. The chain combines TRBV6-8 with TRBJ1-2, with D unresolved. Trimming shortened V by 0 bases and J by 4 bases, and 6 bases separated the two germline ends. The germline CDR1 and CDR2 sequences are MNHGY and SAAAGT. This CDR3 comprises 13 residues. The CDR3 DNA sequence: TGTGCCAGCAGTTACTCGAACAGCTATGGCTACACCTTC. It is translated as CASSYSNSYGYTF.

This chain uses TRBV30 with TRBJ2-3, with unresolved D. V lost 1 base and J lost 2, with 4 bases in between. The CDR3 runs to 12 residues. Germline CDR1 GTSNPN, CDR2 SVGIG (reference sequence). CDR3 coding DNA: TGTGCCTGGAGTGGAAACACAGATACGCAGTATTTT. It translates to CAWSGNTDTQYF.

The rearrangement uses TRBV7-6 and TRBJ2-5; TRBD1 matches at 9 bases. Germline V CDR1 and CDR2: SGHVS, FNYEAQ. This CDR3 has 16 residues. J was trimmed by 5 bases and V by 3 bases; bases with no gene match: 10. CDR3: CASSLSGGQGGETQYF. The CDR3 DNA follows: TGTGCCAGCAGCTTGTCGGGGGGACAGGGAGGGGAGACCCAGTACTTC.

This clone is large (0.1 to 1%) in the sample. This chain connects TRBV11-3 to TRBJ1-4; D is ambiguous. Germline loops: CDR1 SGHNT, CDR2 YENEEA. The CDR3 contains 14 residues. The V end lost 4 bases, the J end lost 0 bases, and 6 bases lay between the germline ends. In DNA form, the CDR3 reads TGTGCCAGCAGCTCTGAAGCAACTAATGAAAAACTGTTTTTT. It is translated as CASSSEATNEKLFF.